This T cell receptor (beta chain) was obtained from a study of early T cells in non-severe SARS-CoV-2 infection. As for the study in general: Sequenced bulk RNA came from whole blood that was unsorted, and chains were unpaired.

Germline V gene data show CDR1 as SNHLY and CDR2 as FYNNEI. This CDR3 region has 13 residues. The junction had 8 bases not matched to a gene; V was cut back by 6 bases and J by 8 bases. Separate cDNA molecules each had unique molecular identifiers attached to them. TCRdb re-called the 5' RACE reads with MiXCR, one entry per CDR3 protein. The sample gives about 99,000 distinct CDR3 sequences, roughly 15% of which show up once; roughly 1.2% is in the top ten. Remarks on this clonotype: Its antigen remains unidentified.

General study results and limits: VDJdb matches were skewed toward anti-spike CD8 T cell responses.

The sequence derives from an adult who was a healthcare worker with PCR-confirmed SARS-CoV-2 infection or an uninfected control (not recorded which). The material sequenced was whole blood. The chain couples TRBV2 to TRBJ1-2; 8 bases agree with TRBD1. CDR3 sequence (DNA): TGTGCCAGCAGCCCAGACAGGGGATTAGGCTACACCTTC. Its translation is CASSPDRGLGYTF. The full variable domain, in which reference TRBV2 and TRBJ1-2 provide the parts outside the CDR3, is EPEVTQTPSHQVTQMGQEVILRCVPISNHLYFYWYRQILGQKVEFLVSFYNNEISEKSEIFDDQFSVERPDGSNFTLKIRSTKLEDSAMYFCASSPDRGLGYTFGSGTRLTVV.